Sequencing of this T cell receptor beta chain was carried out in a study of breast tumors, draining lymph nodes, adjacent tissues. Using its own MiXCR run on the multiplex PCR reads, TCRdb lists one record per CDR3 protein. This sample yields about 300,000 distinct CDR3 sequences, of which roughly 31% are seen a single time; about 1.2% belongs to the top ten. Samples came from axillary lymph nodes draining the breast cancer. Germline lookup yields CDR1 LNHNV and CDR2 YYDKDF (reference sequence). The V gene lost 4 bases and the J gene lost 0 bases, with 12 bases spanning the gap. The CDR3 is 15 amino acids. Whole-study results and caveats: Tumor repertoires ranked between lymph nodes and nontumor tissue in diversity, with V and J gene preferences. Compared with basal-like, luminal-like tumors shared significantly more repertoire with nontumor tissue. Most tumor T cells seemingly derive from lymph node, then expand in tumor.

This clonotype was observed a handful of times. The target antigen is unknown. Sequenced input: axillary lymph node tissue. This TCR was sampled from a female donor with breast cancer. Some clones in this sample may be carry-over from other donors' samples. The J gene is TRBJ1-1, the V gene TRBV15; perhaps TRBD1 as D (5 bases). CDR3 sequence: CATSTRQGLNTEAFF. The CDR3 nucleotides read TGTGCCACCAGCACCCGTCAGGGCCTGAACACTGAAGCTTTCTTT.